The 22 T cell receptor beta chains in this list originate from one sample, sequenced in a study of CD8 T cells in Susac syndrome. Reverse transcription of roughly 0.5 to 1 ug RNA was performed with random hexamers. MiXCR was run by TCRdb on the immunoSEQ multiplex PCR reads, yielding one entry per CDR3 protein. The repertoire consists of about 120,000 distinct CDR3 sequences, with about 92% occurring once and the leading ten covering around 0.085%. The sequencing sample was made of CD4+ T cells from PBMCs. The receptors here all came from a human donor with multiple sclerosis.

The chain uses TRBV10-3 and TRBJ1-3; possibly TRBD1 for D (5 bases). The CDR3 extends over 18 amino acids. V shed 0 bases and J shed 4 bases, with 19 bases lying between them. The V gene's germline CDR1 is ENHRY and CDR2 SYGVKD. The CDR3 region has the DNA TGTGCCATCAGTGAGTCGTCGGGACCTTACCGTCGGGGAAACACCATATATTTT. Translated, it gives CAISESSGPYRRGNTIYF.

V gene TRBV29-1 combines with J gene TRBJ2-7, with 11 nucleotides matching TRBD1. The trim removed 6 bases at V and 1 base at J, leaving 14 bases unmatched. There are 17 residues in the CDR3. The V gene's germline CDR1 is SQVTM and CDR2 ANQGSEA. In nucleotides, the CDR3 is TGCAGCGTCGTCGAGTGGGACAGGGGGGTGTTATCCTACGAGCAGTACTTC. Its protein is CSVVEWDRGVLSYEQYF.

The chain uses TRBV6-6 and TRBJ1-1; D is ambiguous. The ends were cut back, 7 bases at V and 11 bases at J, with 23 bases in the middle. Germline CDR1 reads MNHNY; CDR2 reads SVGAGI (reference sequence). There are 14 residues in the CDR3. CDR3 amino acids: CASIKVSGARGAFF. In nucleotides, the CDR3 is TGTGCCAGCATTAAGGTCTCCGGAGCCAGAGGCGCTTTCTTT.

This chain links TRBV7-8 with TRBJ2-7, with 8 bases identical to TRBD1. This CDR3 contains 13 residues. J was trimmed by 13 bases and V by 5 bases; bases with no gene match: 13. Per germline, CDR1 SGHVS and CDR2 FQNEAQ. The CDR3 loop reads CASSPRATGTGYF. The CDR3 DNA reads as TGTGCCAGCAGCCCGAGGGCTACCGGGACAGGATACTTC. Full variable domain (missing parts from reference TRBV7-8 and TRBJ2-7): GAGVSQSPRYKVAKRGQDVALRCDPISGHVSLFWYQQALGQGPEFLTYFQNEAQLDKSGLPSDRFFAERPEGSVSTLKIQRTQQEDSAVYLCASSPRATGTGYFGPGTRLTVT.

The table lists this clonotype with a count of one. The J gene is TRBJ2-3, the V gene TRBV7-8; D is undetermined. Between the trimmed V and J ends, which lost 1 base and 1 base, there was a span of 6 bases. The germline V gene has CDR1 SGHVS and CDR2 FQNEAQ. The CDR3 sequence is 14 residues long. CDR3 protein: CASSLVHGTDTQYF. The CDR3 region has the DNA TGTGCCAGCAGCTTAGTCCATGGCACAGATACGCAGTATTTT.

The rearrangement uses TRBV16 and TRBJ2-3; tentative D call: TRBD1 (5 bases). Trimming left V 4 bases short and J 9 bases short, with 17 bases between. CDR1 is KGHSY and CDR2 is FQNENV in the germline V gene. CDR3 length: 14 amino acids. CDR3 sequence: CASSPPGGTGTQYF. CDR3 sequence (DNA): TGTGCCAGCAGCCCCCCCGGCGGCACAGGAACGCAGTATTTT.

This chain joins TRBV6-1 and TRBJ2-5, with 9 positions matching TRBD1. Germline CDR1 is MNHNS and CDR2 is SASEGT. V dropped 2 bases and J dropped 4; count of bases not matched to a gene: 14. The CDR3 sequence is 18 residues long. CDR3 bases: TGTGCCAGCAGTGAAAAACTTACCGGGACAGGGAAGAGAGAGACCCAGTACTTC. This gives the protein CASSEKLTGTGKRETQYF.

The CDR3, as DNA: TGTGCCAGCAGTTTTTCCGGGGGGGCGGCCCAGTACTTC. It encodes CASSFSGGAAQYF. The chain combines TRBV12-3 or TRBV12-4 with TRBJ2-5; 8 positions agree with TRBD2. V lost 3 bases and J lost 9; bases outside the gene matches: 6. This CDR3 is built from 13 residues.

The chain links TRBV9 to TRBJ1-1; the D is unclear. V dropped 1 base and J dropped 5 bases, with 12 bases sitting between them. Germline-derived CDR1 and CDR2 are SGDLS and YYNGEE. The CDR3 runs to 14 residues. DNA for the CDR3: TGTGCCAGCAGCGTAAACACAACCTGGACTGAAGCTTTCTTT. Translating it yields CASSVNTTWTEAFF.

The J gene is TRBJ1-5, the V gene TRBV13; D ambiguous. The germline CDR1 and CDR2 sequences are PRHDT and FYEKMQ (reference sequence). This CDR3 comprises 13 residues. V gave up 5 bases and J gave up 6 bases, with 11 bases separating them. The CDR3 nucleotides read TGTGCCAGCAGCCTCAGGAGGTCTCAGCCCCAGCATTTT. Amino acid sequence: CASSLRRSQPQHF.

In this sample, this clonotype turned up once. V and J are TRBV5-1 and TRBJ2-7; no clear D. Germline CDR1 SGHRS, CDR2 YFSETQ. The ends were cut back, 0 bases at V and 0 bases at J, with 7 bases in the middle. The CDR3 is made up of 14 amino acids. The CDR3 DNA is TGCGCCAGCAGCTTGGTAGGCAGCTCCTACGAGCAGTACTTC. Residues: CASSLVGSSYEQYF.

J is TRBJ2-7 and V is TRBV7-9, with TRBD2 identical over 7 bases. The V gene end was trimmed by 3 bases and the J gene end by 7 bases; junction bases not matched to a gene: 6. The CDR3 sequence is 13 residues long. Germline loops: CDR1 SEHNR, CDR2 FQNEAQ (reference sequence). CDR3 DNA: TGTGCCAGCAGCTTTGGGGGAGGGAAGGAGCAGTACTTC. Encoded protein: CASSFGGGKEQYF. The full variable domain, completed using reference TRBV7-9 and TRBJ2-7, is DTGVSQNPRHKITKRGQNVTFRCDPISEHNRLYWYRQTLGQGPEFLTYFQNEAQLEKSRLLSDRFSAERPKGSFSTLEIQRTEQGDSAMYLCASSFGGGKEQYFGPGTRLTVT.

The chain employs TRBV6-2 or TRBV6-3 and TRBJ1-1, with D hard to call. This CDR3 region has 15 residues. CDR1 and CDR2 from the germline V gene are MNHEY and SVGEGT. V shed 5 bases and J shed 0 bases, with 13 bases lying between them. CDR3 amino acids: CASSRPTPMNTEAFF. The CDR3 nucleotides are TGTGCCAGCAGTCGCCCCACTCCCATGAACACTGAAGCTTTCTTT.

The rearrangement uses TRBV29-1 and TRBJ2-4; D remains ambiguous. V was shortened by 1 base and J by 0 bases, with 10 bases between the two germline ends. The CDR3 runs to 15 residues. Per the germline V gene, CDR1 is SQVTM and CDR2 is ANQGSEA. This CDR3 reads CSVEVVGIAKNIQYF. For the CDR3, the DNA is TGCAGCGTTGAAGTTGTGGGAATAGCCAAAAACATTCAGTACTTC.

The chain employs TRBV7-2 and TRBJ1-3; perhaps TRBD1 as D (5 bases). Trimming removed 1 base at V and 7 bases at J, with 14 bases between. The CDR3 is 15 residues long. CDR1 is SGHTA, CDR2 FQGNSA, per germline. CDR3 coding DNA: TGTGCCAGCAGCTTAGGAAGGGCAGGGCGGAACACCATATATTTT. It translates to CASSLGRAGRNTIYF.

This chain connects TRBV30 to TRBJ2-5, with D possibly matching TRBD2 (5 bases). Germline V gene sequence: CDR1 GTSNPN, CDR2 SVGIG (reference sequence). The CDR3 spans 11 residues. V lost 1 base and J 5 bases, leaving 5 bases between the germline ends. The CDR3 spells CAWSGGETQYF. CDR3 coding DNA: TGTGCCTGGAGTGGAGGGGAGACCCAGTACTTC.

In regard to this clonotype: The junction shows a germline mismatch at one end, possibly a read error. CDR3 sequence (DNA): TGTGCTAGCAGCTTGGGGATAGGAGAACAAGAGACCCAGTACTTC. Translating it yields CASSLGIGEQETQYF. This chain links TRBV7-7 with TRBJ2-5; D is ambiguous. There are 15 residues in the CDR3. Germline assignment: CDR1 SSHAT and CDR2 FNYEAQ (reference sequence).

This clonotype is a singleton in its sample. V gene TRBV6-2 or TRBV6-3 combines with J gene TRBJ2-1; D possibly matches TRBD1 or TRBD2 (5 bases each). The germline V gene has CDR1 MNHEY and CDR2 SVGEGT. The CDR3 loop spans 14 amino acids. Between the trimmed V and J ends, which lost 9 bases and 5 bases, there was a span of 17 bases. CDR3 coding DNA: TGTGCCAGTGGGAACGGGGCCCTTAACAATGAGCAGTTCTTC. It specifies CASGNGALNNEQFF.

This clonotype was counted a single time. The CDR3 loop reads CASRRTGGGSNQPQHF. Written as DNA, the CDR3 is TGTGCCAGCAGGCGCACGGGGGGCGGGAGCAATCAGCCCCAGCATTTT. The chain employs TRBV12-3 or TRBV12-4 and TRBJ1-5, with TRBD1 as a possible D gene (6 bases). This CDR3 is built from 16 residues. Deletions cut 6 bases from V and 1 base from J, with 16 bases between.

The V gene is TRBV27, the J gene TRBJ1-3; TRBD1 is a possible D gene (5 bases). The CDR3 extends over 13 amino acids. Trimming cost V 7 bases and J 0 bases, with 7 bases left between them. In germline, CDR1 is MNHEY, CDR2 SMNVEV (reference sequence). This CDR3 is CASKGSSGNTIYF. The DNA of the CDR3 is TGTGCCAGCAAGGGGAGCTCTGGAAACACCATATATTTT.

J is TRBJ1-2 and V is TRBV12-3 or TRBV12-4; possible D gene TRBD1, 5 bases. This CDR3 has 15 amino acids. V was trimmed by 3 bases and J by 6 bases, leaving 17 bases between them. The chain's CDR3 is CASSLHRNVGDGYTF. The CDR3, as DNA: TGTGCCAGCAGTTTGCACAGGAACGTAGGGGATGGCTACACCTTC.

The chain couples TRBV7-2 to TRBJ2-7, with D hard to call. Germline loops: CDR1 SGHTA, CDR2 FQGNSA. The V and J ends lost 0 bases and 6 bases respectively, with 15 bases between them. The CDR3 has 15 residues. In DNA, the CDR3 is TGTGCCAGCAGCTTAGCGCCGAACGACGCCGTCGAGCAGTACTTC. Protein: CASSLAPNDAVEQYF.